These 27 T cell receptor beta chains were all obtained from the same sample, sequenced in a study of early T cells in non-severe SARS-CoV-2 infection. MiXCR was run by TCRdb on the 5' RACE reads, yielding one entry per CDR3 protein. The sample consists of some 88,000 distinct CDR3 sequences, around 17% of them appearing once. Material: whole blood, obtained at baseline. The origin of the receptors is an adult who was a healthcare worker with PCR-confirmed SARS-CoV-2 infection or an uninfected control (not recorded which).

The chain links TRBV7-9 to TRBJ2-2; 8 bases are a match to TRBD2. CDR3 length: 15 residues. V shed 0 bases, J shed 6 bases, and the junction held 3 bases outside the gene matches. In germline, CDR1 is SEHNR, CDR2 FQNEAQ (reference sequence). The CDR3 DNA reads TGTGCCAGCAGCTTAGCGACTAGCGAGGCCGGGGAGCTGTTTTTT. Translating it yields CASSLATSEAGELFF. Full variable domain (outside the CDR3, taken from reference TRBV7-9 and TRBJ2-2): DTGVSQNPRHKITKRGQNVTFRCDPISEHNRLYWYRQTLGQGPEFLTYFQNEAQLEKSRLLSDRFSAERPKGSFSTLEIQRTEQGDSAMYLCASSLATSEAGELFFGEGSRLTVL.

The CDR3 DNA sequence: TGCAGCGCATATGCAAGGGACCCCGGGGAGCTGTTTTTT. This gives the protein CSAYARDPGELFF. This chain links TRBV29-1 with TRBJ2-2; D is tentatively TRBD1 or TRBD2 (5 bases each). V was clipped by 7 bases and J by 6 bases, with 15 bases between them. In germline, CDR1 is SQVTM, CDR2 ANQGSEA. The CDR3 has 13 amino acids.

To note about this clonotype: Sequence at one end of the junction differs from germline and may be a read error. The V call is TRBV2, the J call TRBJ2-5, with 7 positions matching TRBD2. This CDR3 has 15 residues. CDR1 SNHLY and CDR2 FYNNEI come from the germline V gene. The DNA for the CDR3 is TGTACCAGCAGTTGGACTAGGAGGGCGCAAGAGACCCAGTACTTC. Amino acid sequence: CTSSWTRRAQETQYF.

In this sample, this clonotype turned up a few times. The J gene is TRBJ1-3, the V gene TRBV18; possibly TRBD1 for D (5 bases). The germline CDR1 and CDR2 sequences are KGHSH and LQKENI. CDR3 length: 15 amino acids. V was pared by 10 bases and J by 2 bases, with 18 bases between. The chain's CDR3 is CATTAQGAPGNTIYF. The DNA of the CDR3 is TGTGCCACCACAGCGCAGGGAGCCCCTGGAAACACCATATATTTT.

This clonotype has a count of ten or more. The CDR3: CASSPGTDGGQYF. The DNA for the CDR3 is TGTGCCAGCAGCCCGGGGACCGACGGCGGGCAGTACTTC. The V and J genes are TRBV7-9 and TRBJ2-7; the D gene could be TRBD1 or TRBD2 (5 bases each). The germline gives CDR1 SEHNR, CDR2 FQNEAQ (reference sequence). CDR3 length: 13 amino acids. Trimming cost V 5 bases and J 9 bases, with 17 bases left between them.

V usage is TRBV7-8 and J usage is TRBJ1-4, with D uncertain. The V gene lost 3 bases and the J gene lost 7 bases, with 18 bases spanning the gap. Germline assignment: CDR1 SGHVS and CDR2 FQNEAQ. The CDR3 runs to 16 residues. CDR3 sequence: CASSLLQAGRREKLFF. CDR3 nucleotide sequence: TGTGCCAGCAGCTTGCTCCAGGCAGGAAGGCGTGAAAAACTGTTTTTT.

The CDR3 DNA follows: TGCGCCAGCAGCTTGGAGGGGACGGCCTACAATGAGCAGTTCTTC. Translation: CASSLEGTAYNEQFF. The chain is built from TRBV5-1 and TRBJ2-1; D might be TRBD1 or TRBD2, each matching 5 bases. The germline V gene encodes CDR1 SGHRS and CDR2 YFSETQ. Trimming removed 0 bases from V and 2 bases from J, with 9 bases in between. This CDR3 comprises 15 residues.

This clonotype has more than one count but fewer than ten. This rearrangement joins TRBV4-3 to TRBJ1-2; unclear D gene. This CDR3 comprises 15 residues. CDR1 is LGHNA and CDR2 is YSLEER in the germline V gene. Trimming shortened V by 0 bases and J by 1 base, and 9 bases separated the two germline ends. The CDR3 nucleotides are TGCGCCAGCAGCCAAGACGTCCAGGATAACTATGGCTACACCTTC. Protein: CASSQDVQDNYGYTF.

The V gene is TRBV19, the J gene TRBJ2-3; 9 positions agree with TRBD2. The J segment lost 6 bases and the V segment lost 6 bases, leaving 16 bases of the junction unmatched. CDR1 LNHDA and CDR2 SQIVND come from the germline V gene (reference sequence). This CDR3 contains 17 residues. DNA for the CDR3: TGTGCCAGTAGCCACGTGCTGCTAGCGGGGTACAGTGATACGCAGTATTTT. Translating it yields CASSHVLLAGYSDTQYF.

CDR3 in amino acids: CASSAGVLADTQYF. CDR3 coding DNA: TGTGCCAGCAGTGCTGGAGTTCTGGCAGATACGCAGTATTTT. This sequence joins TRBV6-1 and TRBJ2-3; D is unresolved. Germline-derived CDR1 and CDR2 are MNHNS and SASEGT. There are 14 residues in the CDR3. The V end lost 4 bases, the J end lost 4 bases, and 12 bases lay between the germline ends.

This clonotype has ten or more counts. V gene TRBV24-1 combines with J gene TRBJ2-1; a possible D gene is TRBD2 (7 bases). Germline V CDR1 and CDR2: KGHDR, SFDVKD. V was pared by 6 bases and J by 6 bases, with 14 bases between. The CDR3 length is 14 residues. CDR3 loop: CATSSGGRGNEQFF. CDR3 nucleotides: TGTGCCACCAGTTCCGGGGGGCGAGGCAATGAGCAGTTCTTC.

This clonotype has more than one count but fewer than ten. The chain links TRBV19 to TRBJ2-5; a weak D match, TRBD2 (6 bases). This CDR3 contains 13 residues. Deletions cut 5 bases from V and 5 bases from J, with 12 bases between. Germline assignment: CDR1 LNHDA and CDR2 SQIVND (reference sequence). The CDR3 DNA sequence: TGTGCCAGTAGTCTGAGGGCGGGGGAGACCCAGTACTTC. This sequence encodes CASSLRAGETQYF.

Within the sample, this clonotype is medium-sized. CDR3 residues: CSVSQAGYEQYF. CDR3 DNA sequence: TGCAGCGTTAGCCAGGCCGGGTACGAGCAGTACTTC. The chain recombines TRBV29-1 with TRBJ2-7; no clear D. Trimming took 5 bases from V and 4 from J, leaving 12 bases between them. The CDR3 sequence is 12 residues long. Germline CDR1 and CDR2: SQVTM and ANQGSEA.

The J gene is TRBJ2-5, the V gene TRBV20-1; TRBD1 or TRBD2 may be the D gene (6 bases each). Trimming took off 3 bases at V and 3 bases at J, with 11 bases between the two ends. The CDR3 is made up of 13 amino acids. Per the germline V gene, CDR1 is DFQATT and CDR2 is SNEGSKA (reference sequence). In nucleotides, the CDR3 is TGCAGTGCTAGCTCGGGGGCTGAAGAGACCCAGTACTTC. This sequence encodes CSASSGAEETQYF.

The chain employs TRBV14 and TRBJ2-5; 9 bases fit TRBD2. Germline CDR1 is SGHDN and CDR2 is FVKESK. The CDR3 runs 14 residues. Losses at the gene ends were 4 bases for V and 7 bases for J; bases not matched to a gene: 7. The CDR3, as DNA: TGTGCCAGCAGCCGGAGTAGCGGGAGAGCGACCCAGTACTTC. Translation: CASSRSSGRATQYF.

The sample holds a few counts of this clonotype. This chain connects TRBV4-1 to TRBJ2-3; D is perhaps TRBD2 (6 bases). The CDR3 runs 15 residues. Germline V gives CDR1 MGHRA, CDR2 YSYEKL. Between the trimmed V and J ends, which lost 4 bases and 3 bases, there was a span of 14 bases. The chain's CDR3 is CASSPRDFLTDTQYF. The DNA of the CDR3 is TGCGCCAGCAGCCCAAGGGACTTCCTAACAGATACGCAGTATTTT.

This clonotype was counted only a few times. The V gene is TRBV7-2, the J gene TRBJ2-7; D may correspond to TRBD1 or TRBD2 (6 bases each). The germline gives CDR1 SGHTA, CDR2 FQGNSA. The CDR3 is made up of 14 amino acids. V gave up 3 bases and J gave up 5 bases, with 14 bases separating them. CDR3 protein: CASSLAGHSDEQYF. CDR3 DNA: TGTGCCAGCAGCTTGGCGGGACATTCCGACGAGCAGTACTTC. Using reference TRBV7-2 and TRBJ2-7 for the parts outside the CDR3, the full variable domain is GAGVSQSPSNKVTEKGKDVELRCDPISGHTALYWYRQSLGQGLEFLIYFQGNSAPDKSGLPSDRFSAERTGGSVSTLTIQRTQQEDSAVYLCASSLAGHSDEQYFGPGTRLTVT.

The V call is TRBV7-2, the J call TRBJ1-1, with D possibly matching TRBD1 (6 bases). V lost 4 bases to trimming and J lost 3 bases, with 9 bases between them. There are 13 residues in the CDR3. Looked up from germline, CDR1 is SGHTA and CDR2 is FQGNSA. Here the CDR3 reads CASSWYRDTEAFF. CDR3 nucleotide sequence: TGTGCCAGCAGCTGGTACAGGGACACTGAAGCTTTCTTT.

CDR3 in DNA: TGCAGTGCTATTCTGAACACTGAAGCTTTCTTT. This gives the protein CSAILNTEAFF. This chain connects TRBV20-1 to TRBJ1-1; the D is unclear. The germline V gene encodes CDR1 DFQATT and CDR2 SNEGSKA (reference sequence). V lost 4 bases to trimming and J lost 0 bases, with 3 bases between them. The CDR3 totals 11 residues.

This clonotype was counted a few times. The rearrangement links TRBV12-5 to TRBJ1-1, with D unclear. V was trimmed by 5 bases and J by 13 bases, leaving 14 bases between them. The CDR3 consists of 11 residues. Germline loops: CDR1 LGHNT, CDR2 FRNRAP. CDR3 amino acids: CASGPHGRIFF. CDR3 bases: TGTGCTAGTGGTCCCCATGGGCGGATTTTCTTT.

This clonotype was counted only a few times. The chain uses TRBV20-1 and TRBJ2-3; 14 bases line up with TRBD2. The CDR3 spans 19 residues. Germline V CDR1 and CDR2: DFQATT, SNEGSKA (reference sequence). The ends lost 3 bases at V and 3 bases at J; junction bases unmatched: 14. The CDR3 is CSASDGAGTSGSSTDTQYF. CDR3 nucleotide sequence: TGCAGTGCTAGCGACGGGGCCGGGACTAGCGGGAGTTCGACAGATACGCAGTATTTT.

This clonotype was seen a handful of times. This chain links TRBV6-6 with TRBJ2-7; TRBD1 aligns across 11 bases. Germline V lookup: CDR1 MNHNY, CDR2 SVGAGI (reference sequence). Trimming took 8 bases from V and 4 from J; bases not matched to a gene: 4. The CDR3 sequence is 13 residues long. The CDR3 bases are TGTGCCAGCGTGGGGACAGGGGGGTACGAGCAGTACTTC. Translated: CASVGTGGYEQYF.

This clonotype was seen more than once but under ten times. This chain connects TRBV6-5 to TRBJ1-1; D gene unclear. The CDR3 has 14 amino acids. The germline gives CDR1 MNHEY, CDR2 SVGAGI. Trimming cost V 5 bases and J 2 bases, with 12 bases left between them. The CDR3 DNA sequence: TGTGCCAGCAGTAACGGGGAAGGAAACACTGAAGCTTTCTTT. This sequence encodes CASSNGEGNTEAFF.

This clonotype was seen only a few times. The chain carries TRBV5-4 and TRBJ2-7; D uncertain. Deletions cut 5 bases from V and 3 bases from J, with 9 bases between. From germline, CDR1 is SGHNT and CDR2 YYREEE (reference sequence). The CDR3 has 12 residues. The CDR3 DNA follows: TGTGCCAGCAGTTACGGAAGCTACGAGCAGTACTTC. Its translation is CASSYGSYEQYF.

This chain links TRBV7-9 with TRBJ1-2; D is perhaps TRBD1 (5 bases). From germline, CDR1 is SEHNR and CDR2 FQNEAQ (reference sequence). This CDR3 region has 14 residues. V lost 1 base and J 2 bases, leaving 8 bases between the germline ends. CDR3 nucleotides: TGTGCCAGCAGCTTAGGGGGCGAGAACTATGGCTACACCTTC. Translated, it gives CASSLGGENYGYTF. Using reference TRBV7-9 and TRBJ1-2 for the parts outside the CDR3, the full variable domain is DTGVSQNPRHKITKRGQNVTFRCDPISEHNRLYWYRQTLGQGPEFLTYFQNEAQLEKSRLLSDRFSAERPKGSFSTLEIQRTEQGDSAMYLCASSLGGENYGYTFGSGTRLTVV.

The V gene is TRBV15, the J gene TRBJ2-3; D is possibly TRBD1 (6 bases). The CDR3 covers 17 residues. V was pared by 1 base and J by 0 bases, with 14 bases between. Germline V gives CDR1 LNHNV, CDR2 YYDKDF (reference sequence). CDR3 residues: CATSRVLGQTSTDTQYF. The CDR3 DNA is TGTGCCACCAGCAGAGTCCTTGGACAGACTAGCACAGATACGCAGTATTTT.

This clonotype was counted a few times. The V gene is TRBV15, the J gene TRBJ1-1, with D perhaps TRBD1 (6 bases). The CDR3 loop spans 13 amino acids. Germline-derived CDR1 and CDR2 are LNHNV and YYDKDF (reference sequence). Trimming removed 3 bases at V and 5 bases at J, with 10 bases between. This CDR3 is CATSSERGTEAFF. CDR3 nucleotides: TGTGCCACCAGCAGTGAGAGGGGGACTGAAGCTTTCTTT.